The 23 T cell receptor beta chains below come from one sample, sequenced in a study of cytomegalovirus exposure and HLA in healthy donors listed by TCRdb under 2017. The library was obtained by the immunoSEQ multiplex PCR assay. For the multiplex PCR, a mixture combining 60 forward primers for TCR Vbeta segments and 13 reverse primers for TCR Jbeta segments was used. TCRdb took this table from immuneACCESS and kept in-frame rearrangements with V and J called. Such tables lack part of the clones; where checked against another copy, unresolved V genes explain under half of the gap, and the rest is unexplained. This sample lists around 180,000 clones; around 80% were detected once. Jointly, the top ten make up 4.8% of the sample. The sequenced material came from PBMCs. The receptor set was obtained from a man aged 18 to 29 in good health and CMV-seronegative.

The chain links TRBV5-8 to TRBJ1-1; D remains ambiguous. Germline V gene lookup returns CDR1 SGHTS and CDR2 YDEGEE. V was pared by 2 bases and J by 0 bases, with 8 bases between. This CDR3 is built from 14 residues. This CDR3 reads CASSFEILNTEAFF. CDR3 bases: TGTGCCAGCAGCTTTGAGATACTGAACACTGAAGCTTTCTTT. Based on the CDR3 plus reference TRBV5-8 and TRBJ1-1, the full variable domain is EAGVTQSPTHLIKTRGQQATLRCSPISGHTSVYWYQQALGLGLQFLLWYDEGEERNRGNFPPRFSGRQFPNYSSELNVNALELEDSALYLCASSFEILNTEAFFGQGTRLTVV.

This chain links TRBV11-3 with TRBJ2-2, with D perhaps matching TRBD2 (6 bases). CDR1 and CDR2 (germline): SGHNT, YENEEA. V lost 9 bases to trimming and J lost 6 bases, with 11 bases between them. This CDR3 is built from 12 residues. This CDR3 reads CASWSGAGELFF. CDR3 DNA: TGTGCCAGTTGGTCGGGAGCCGGGGAGCTGTTTTTT.

This clone was counted a few times. This chain links TRBV7-2 with TRBJ1-5, with D perhaps matching TRBD1 (6 bases). Trimming shortened V by 4 bases and J by 2 bases, and 6 bases separated the two germline ends. The CDR3 sequence is 13 residues long. Germline V CDR1 and CDR2: SGHTA, FQGNSA. CDR3 in amino acids: CASSYRGNQPQHF. CDR3 DNA sequence: TGTGCCAGCAGCTACAGGGGCAATCAGCCCCAGCATTTT.

A word on this clone: Other DNA sequences in this specimen translate into the identical CDR3. CDR3 bases: TGTGCCAGCAGCCCCAACAGGGTTGGCACTGAAGCTTTCTTT. It yields the protein CASSPNRVGTEAFF. The rearrangement links TRBV9 to TRBJ1-1; D possibly corresponds to TRBD1 (6 bases). CDR1 is SGDLS, CDR2 YYNGEE, per germline. The germline V and J ends were trimmed by 4 bases and 4 bases, with 14 bases remaining between them. This CDR3 is 14 amino acids long.

This clone was detected a few times. The chain joins TRBV4-3 to TRBJ2-7; 11 nucleotides align to TRBD2. The CDR3 is 16 residues long. CDR1 is LGHNA and CDR2 is YSLEER in the germline V gene. V gave up 0 bases and J gave up 3 bases; unmatched junction bases: 4. The CDR3 is CASSQDVLAGVYEQYF. The DNA of the CDR3 is TGCGCCAGCAGCCAAGACGTACTAGCGGGAGTCTACGAGCAGTACTTC.

The V call is TRBV7-6, the J call TRBJ1-2; D may be TRBD1 (6 bases). Trimming shortened V by 5 bases and J by 6 bases, and 10 bases separated the two germline ends. This CDR3 spans 12 amino acids. Germline loops: CDR1 SGHVS, CDR2 FNYEAQ. DNA of the CDR3: TGTGCCAGCAGCCGGCCAGGGGATGGCTACACCTTC. Encoded protein: CASSRPGDGYTF.

CDR3 protein: CAIRETSGRYAGELFF. In DNA form, the CDR3 reads TGTGCCATCAGGGAGACTAGCGGGAGATACGCCGGGGAGCTGTTTTTT. The V call is TRBV10-3, the J call TRBJ2-2; the match to TRBD2 covers 12 bases. This CDR3 spans 16 amino acids. Germline lookup yields CDR1 ENHRY and CDR2 SYGVKD. J was trimmed by 6 bases and V by 6 bases; bases with no gene match: 8.

This clone was observed a single time. The rearrangement uses TRBV7-9 and TRBJ2-1; D unresolved. Trimming pared 5 bases from V and 7 bases from J, leaving 6 bases between. Germline V CDR1 and CDR2: SEHNR, FQNEAQ (reference sequence). The CDR3 length is 11 residues. The CDR3 region is CASSPQNEQFF. The CDR3 region has the DNA TGTGCCAGCAGCCCCCAGAATGAGCAGTTCTTC.

This rearrangement joins TRBV7-6 to TRBJ2-7, with D tentatively TRBD1 (5 bases). The germline gives CDR1 SGHVS, CDR2 FNYEAQ. V shed 2 bases and J shed 1 base, with 12 bases lying between them. The CDR3 is made up of 15 amino acids. CDR3 amino acids: CASSLRQGGSYEQYF. As DNA, the CDR3 is TGTGCCAGCAGCTTAAGGCAGGGCGGATCCTACGAGCAGTACTTC.

The chain employs TRBV5-1 and TRBJ2-3, with 9 bases that match TRBD2. There are 18 residues in the CDR3. Germline assignment: CDR1 SGHRS and CDR2 YFSETQ. V shed 4 bases, J shed 2 bases, and the junction held 14 bases outside the gene matches. The CDR3 reads CASSPGLLAGNLTDTQYF. CDR3 nucleotide sequence: TGCGCCAGCAGCCCGGGCCTTCTAGCGGGGAACCTCACAGATACGCAGTATTTT. Full variable domain (missing parts from reference TRBV5-1 and TRBJ2-3): KAGVTQTPRYLIKTRGQQVTLSCSPISGHRSVSWYQQTPGQGLQFLFEYFSETQRNKGNFPGRFSGRQFSNSRSEMNVSTLELGDSALYLCASSPGLLAGNLTDTQYFGPGTRLTVL.

The chain carries TRBV10-3 and TRBJ1-4; TRBD1 aligns across 10 bases. V lost 0 bases and J lost 5; bases outside the gene matches: 6. Looked up from germline, CDR1 is ENHRY and CDR2 is SYGVKD. The CDR3 runs to 17 residues. The CDR3 nucleotides read TGTGCCATCAGTGAGTCTCTCAGGACAGGGGGGAATGAAAAACTGTTTTTT. This translates into CAISESLRTGGNEKLFF.

This chain links TRBV30 with TRBJ2-5, with 7 bases that match TRBD2. The germline V gene encodes CDR1 GTSNPN and CDR2 SVGIG (reference sequence). J lost 5 bases, V lost 5 bases, and 14 bases had no gene match. The CDR3 spans 15 residues. CDR3 sequence (DNA): TGTGCCTGGGGGAAGTGGCGGGAGAGTCTGGAGACCCAGTACTTC. Residues: CAWGKWRESLETQYF.

To note about this clone: The junction differs from germline at one of its ends, possibly a read error. The rearrangement links TRBV28 to TRBJ2-3; 10 positions agree with TRBD2. Germline CDR1 and CDR2: MDHEN and SYDVKM. The CDR3 covers 12 residues. The CDR3 here is CASSLPSGSWNF. For the CDR3, the DNA is TGTGCCAGCAGTCTCCCTAGCGGGAGTTGGAATTTT.

The chain combines TRBV2 with TRBJ2-3; D gene ambiguous. V was clipped by 3 bases and J by 2 bases, with 9 bases between them. From germline, CDR1 is SNHLY and CDR2 FYNNEI. This CDR3 has 14 amino acids. The CDR3 DNA reads TGTGCCAGCAGTGACAGGCCCTTCACAGATACGCAGTATTTT. Translation: CASSDRPFTDTQYF. Full variable domain (outside the CDR3, taken from reference TRBV2 and TRBJ2-3): EPEVTQTPSHQVTQMGQEVILRCVPISNHLYFYWYRQILGQKVEFLVSFYNNEISEKSEIFDDQFSVERPDGSNFTLKIRSTKLEDSAMYFCASSDRPFTDTQYFGPGTRLTVL.

This chain connects TRBV15 to TRBJ2-1; 9 bases line up with TRBD1. Trimming at V came to 4 bases and at J to 5 bases, leaving 6 bases not matched to a gene. Per germline, CDR1 LNHNV and CDR2 YYDKDF (reference sequence). The CDR3 covers 15 residues. The CDR3 coding sequence is TGTGCCACCAGCAACGGACAGGGGTTTCACAATGAGCAGTTCTTC. Protein product: CATSNGQGFHNEQFF.

The J gene is TRBJ1-5, the V gene TRBV5-1, with D unresolved. The germline V and J ends were trimmed by 4 bases and 4 bases, with 15 bases remaining between them. Per germline, CDR1 SGHRS and CDR2 YFSETQ. This CDR3 spans 15 amino acids. CDR3 protein: CASSKLSGENQPQHF. The CDR3 region has the DNA TGCGCCAGCAGCAAGTTAAGTGGGGAGAATCAGCCCCAGCATTTT.

V and J are TRBV5-1 and TRBJ1-2; no clear D gene. Germline CDR1 reads SGHRS; CDR2 reads YFSETQ. The CDR3 covers 15 residues. The ends were cut back, 4 bases at V and 3 bases at J, with 16 bases in the middle. CDR3: CASSPKFRSDYGYTF. CDR3 in DNA: TGCGCCAGCAGCCCGAAATTTCGGAGCGACTATGGCTACACCTTC.

The genes are TRBV14 and TRBJ1-1; the D gene is possibly TRBD1 (6 bases). Germline V lookup: CDR1 SGHDN, CDR2 FVKESK. Trimming shortened V by 4 bases and J by 0 bases, and 12 bases separated the two germline ends. The CDR3 covers 15 residues. The CDR3 loop reads CASSPQQGMNTEAFF. The CDR3 coding sequence is TGTGCCAGCAGCCCTCAACAGGGAATGAACACTGAAGCTTTCTTT.

The chain uses TRBV9 and TRBJ2-2, with D tentatively TRBD2 (5 bases). The CDR3 runs 14 residues. V lost 4 bases and J 4 bases, leaving 11 bases between the germline ends. The germline V gene has CDR1 SGDLS and CDR2 YYNGEE. CDR3 sequence reads: CASSSPSSTGELFF. In DNA form, the CDR3 reads TGTGCCAGCAGCAGCCCTAGCAGCACCGGGGAGCTGTTTTTT.

The rearrangement links TRBV6-1 to TRBJ1-2; TRBD1 might be the D (6 bases). This CDR3 is 13 amino acids long. CDR1 MNHNS and CDR2 SASEGT come from the germline V gene. V lost 5 bases and J 7 bases, leaving 14 bases between the germline ends. CDR3: CASSTNREGGYTF. The CDR3 bases are TGTGCCAGCAGTACTAACAGGGAGGGTGGCTACACCTTC.

This chain links TRBV5-4 with TRBJ2-7; D unresolved. The germline CDR1 and CDR2 sequences are SGHNT and YYREEE (reference sequence). V lost 0 bases and J 2 bases, leaving 3 bases between the germline ends. The CDR3 is 12 amino acids. This chain's CDR3 is CASSLDTYEQYF. Written as DNA, the CDR3 is TGTGCCAGCAGCTTGGATACCTACGAGCAGTACTTC.

This chain joins TRBV30 and TRBJ2-3, with D unresolved. The CDR3 runs to 15 residues. The germline V gene encodes CDR1 GTSNPN and CDR2 SVGIG (reference sequence). Trimming took off 1 base at V and 8 bases at J, with 19 bases between the two ends. In DNA, the CDR3 is TGTGCCTGGAGTGGAGGCATCGCGTTGTATGGTACGCAGTATTTT. Protein: CAWSGGIALYGTQYF.

The chain uses TRBV4-1 and TRBJ2-7; the match to TRBD1 covers 9 bases. J was trimmed by 3 bases and V by 1 base; bases with no gene match: 4. This CDR3 spans 15 amino acids. The germline V gene has CDR1 MGHRA and CDR2 YSYEKL. The CDR3 region has the DNA TGCGCCAGCAGCCAAGGATCGGGACAGGGCTACGAGCAGTACTTC. This translates into CASSQGSGQGYEQYF.